This T cell receptor (beta chain) was captured by sequencing in a study of T cells after yellow fever vaccination. Study summary: Libraries from low-cell-number fractions were prepared with the SMART-Seq v4 Ultra Low Input RNA kit.

Making TCR cDNA involved 5'RACE template switching, which added UMIs and a universal primer site. One entry per CDR3 protein, called by TCRdb with MiXCR from the 5' RACE reads. Of around 600,000 distinct CDR3 sequences listed, around 12% are singletons. Study-wide results and limits: The bulk population could contribute abundant contaminating clonotypes to FACS-sorted repertoires.

About this clonotype itself: Its matching antigen is unknown.

This clonotype originated in a man younger than 45 who received the YFV17D yellow fever vaccine. The source material was PBMCs, sampled on the day of the yellow fever booster vaccination.

CDR3 sequence (DNA): TGCGCCAGCAGCCAAGCCTTCCCAGCGTCACGATCCTACAATGAGCAGTTCTTC. This gives the protein CASSQAFPASRSYNEQFF. V and J are TRBV4-3 and TRBJ2-1; no definite D call. The germline V gene encodes CDR1 LGHNA and CDR2 YSLEER. Trimming cost V 1 base and J 1 base, with 17 bases left between them. The CDR3 has 18 amino acids.